This TCR beta chain comes out of a study of blood T cell repertoires in COVID-19. At the level of the study: Samples came from the United States, Italy and Spain, spanning acute and convalescent COVID-19.

V was trimmed by 4 bases and J by 5 bases, leaving 12 bases between them. There are 13 residues in the CDR3. The germline V gene encodes CDR1 SNHLY and CDR2 FYNNEI. Some clones are missing from TCRdb's copy, which holds only in-frame ones; the method was immunoSEQ multiplex PCR. The table records 150,000 to 200,000 clones, roughly 73% of them present only once. Sequenced input: peripheral blood. This TCR was sampled from a woman older than 75 with active or convalescent COVID-19. The chain has TRBV2 and TRBJ2-7; no reliable D call. CDR3: CASSVALHNEQYF. CDR3 coding DNA: TGTGCCAGCAGTGTGGCCCTCCATAACGAGCAGTACTTC.